The 21 T cell receptor beta chains given below trace back to one sample, sequenced in a study of tumor-infiltrating lymphocytes in primary liver carcinoma. With approximately 500 ng total RNA as template and a constant-region primer, TCR beta cDNA was made. TCR beta libraries came from three nested multiplex PCR rounds using slightly modified ARM-PCR. Investigators reported that the first two PCR rounds, at around 9 cycles each, used TRBV1-TRBV30 forward primers with a C-beta reverse primer. TCRdb independently ran MiXCR on the multiplex PCR reads; one entry per CDR3 protein. The sample has 50,000 to 60,000 distinct CDR3 sequences; over 65% are singletons. Co-extracting RNA and DNA was done with about 17-31 mg of unsorted bulk tissue as input. What was sequenced was liver tumor tissue from sampling region 5. Subset reported: tumor region T5, tumor centre. These receptors were obtained from a man aged 40-49 years with primary liver carcinoma and hepatitis B virus infection.

Turning to this clonotype: Relative to the germline gene, one junction end is altered; a read error may explain this. The V call is TRBV11-2, the J call TRBJ2-7, with unresolved D. The CDR3 runs to 14 residues. Germline V CDR1 and CDR2: SGHAT, FQNNGV. CDR3 loop: CACSFGLSSYEQYF. CDR3 coding DNA: TGTGCCTGCAGCTTTGGTCTTAGCTCCTACGAGCAGTACTTC.

As to this clonotype: The germline gene is not matched at one end of the junction; a read error may be the cause. CDR3 sequence: CTSSAQSSGANVVTF. Written as DNA, the CDR3 is TGTACCAGTAGTGCTCAGAGCTCTGGGGCCAACGTCGTGACTTTC. This sequence joins TRBV19 and TRBJ2-6, with D possibly matching TRBD1 (5 bases). Germline V gene sequence: CDR1 LNHDA, CDR2 SQIVND (reference sequence). CDR3 size: 15 residues.

With regard to this clonotype: Since the CDR3 does not end with the conserved phenylalanine or tryptophan, this likely comes from a read error. The chain links TRBV6-5 to TRBJ2-3; 7 positions agree with TRBD2. The CDR3 runs to 15 residues. Germline values: CDR1 MNHEY, CDR2 SVGAGI. With V trimmed by 7 bases and J by 5 bases, 12 bases remained unmatched. DNA for the CDR3: TGTGCCAGCAACCCAGGACCAGCGGGAAGAGATACGCAGTATTTA. Protein sequence: CASNPGPAGRDTQYL.

About this clonotype itself: The junction differs from germline at one of its ends, possibly a read error. V usage is TRBV6-2 or TRBV6-3 and J usage is TRBJ2-1, with 12 bases identical to TRBD2. Germline V gene data show CDR1 as MNHEY and CDR2 as SVGEGT. The length of the CDR3 is 14 residues. CDR3 DNA: TGTGCCAGCAGTTACCGGACTAGCGGGGATGAGCAGTCCTTC. Its protein product is CASSYRTSGDEQSF.

Details on this clonotype: Without the conserved terminal phenylalanine or tryptophan, this CDR3 likely stems from a read error. V is TRBV11-1 and J is TRBJ2-2; no clear D. This CDR3 has 14 amino acids. Germline V gene data show CDR1 as SGHAT and CDR2 as FQDESV (reference sequence). The CDR3 coding sequence is TGTACCAGCAGCTTATGGGCACACACCGGGGAGCTGTTTCTT. It specifies CTSSLWAHTGELFL.

Details on this clonotype: Sequence at one end of the junction differs from germline and may be a read error. The V gene is TRBV11-3, the J gene TRBJ2-1; no clear D gene. This CDR3 is 12 amino acids long. Per the germline V gene, CDR1 is SGHNT and CDR2 is YENEEA. In DNA, the CDR3 is TGTGCCAGCAGCTTAAATTCCAATAAGCAGCTCTTC. Translated: CASSLNSNKQLF.

As regards this clonotype: One end of the junction fails to match germline, which may point to a read error. The V call is TRBV6-1, the J call TRBJ2-5; TRBD1 might be the D (6 bases). CDR1 and CDR2 (germline): MNHNS, SASEGT. This CDR3 is 16 amino acids long. The CDR3 region has the DNA TGTGCCACCAGTGAAGCACTTGGACAGATGCAAGAGACCCAGTACTTC. Protein sequence: CATSEALGQMQETQYF.

On this clonotype: Mismatch with germline at one junction end may stem from a read error. The CDR3 protein is CASGRTGTVITNYCYTF. The CDR3 bases are TGTGCCAGCGGCCGAACCGGGACAGTAATAACTAACTATTGCTACACCTTC. The chain employs TRBV11-1 and TRBJ1-2, with TRBD1 identical over 7 bases. CDR3 length: 17 residues. Per germline, CDR1 SGHAT and CDR2 FQDESV (reference sequence).

About this clonotype itself: Since no conserved phenylalanine or tryptophan closes the CDR3, a read error is the likely cause. The gene calls are TRBV11-1 and TRBJ2-5; 7 bases map to TRBD1. V gave up 2 bases and J gave up 3 bases; unmatched junction bases: 6. CDR1 is SGHAT and CDR2 is FQDESV in the germline V gene (reference sequence). The CDR3 loop spans 15 amino acids. CDR3 nucleotide sequence: TGTGCCAGCAGCTTATGGGGCGACAGGGAAGAGACCCAGTACTTA. It specifies CASSLWGDREETQYL.

This clonotype was seen many times. The chain uses TRBV11-1 and TRBJ2-1; weak D call: TRBD1 (5 bases). The V end was cut by 1 base, the J end by 8 bases, with 9 bases between. Per the germline V gene, CDR1 is SGHAT and CDR2 is FQDESV (reference sequence). The CDR3 has 13 residues. The CDR3 DNA reads TGTGCCAGCAGCTTAGGGACATTCGATGAGCAGTTCTTC. Protein product: CASSLGTFDEQFF.

About this clonotype itself: A junction boundary mismatches the germline segment, possibly from a read error. This rearrangement joins TRBV6-6 to TRBJ2-2; tentatively, D is TRBD1 (6 bases). The germline CDR1 and CDR2 sequences are MNHNY and SVGAGI (reference sequence). The CDR3 has 15 residues. CDR3 loop: CAISSLTGVSGELFF. The CDR3 DNA is TGTGCCATCAGTTCCCTGACAGGTGTTTCCGGGGAGCTGTTTTTT.

Remarks on this clonotype: A read error may produce the germline difference seen at one junction end. The V gene is TRBV5-4, the J gene TRBJ2-3; either TRBD1 or TRBD2 may supply D (6 bases each). Germline CDR1 SGHNT, CDR2 YYREEE (reference sequence). The CDR3 has 15 residues. The chain's CDR3 is CASSLGGPNRDKKYF. CDR3 bases: TGCGCCAGCAGCTTGGGGGGCCCGAACAGGGATAAGAAGTATTTT.

This clonotype has only one observation. A junction boundary mismatches the germline segment, possibly from a read error. The chain recombines TRBV5-1 with TRBJ2-7; a possible D gene is TRBD2 (6 bases). This CDR3 has 14 residues. Looked up from germline, CDR1 is SGHRS and CDR2 is YFSETQ. CDR3 loop: CASGWGLVGYEQYF. CDR3 sequence (DNA): TGCGCCAGCGGCTGGGGACTGGTTGGGTACGAGCAGTATTTC.

This clonotype has just a few counts. The V and J genes are TRBV6-1 and TRBJ2-1; 9 nucleotides align to TRBD1. This CDR3 spans 13 amino acids. CDR1 is MNHNS, CDR2 SASEGT, per germline. The junction had 0 bases not matched to a gene; V was cut back by 0 bases and J by 9 bases. For the CDR3, the DNA is TGTGCCAGCAGTGAAGCGACAGGGGGTGAGCAGTTCTTC. It codes for CASSEATGGEQFF.

This clonotype appeared once. Compared with germline, one end of the junction differs, possibly owing to a read error. V usage is TRBV7-9 and J usage is TRBJ2-5; D not certain. The CDR3 runs 12 residues. The V gene's germline CDR1 is SEHNR and CDR2 FQNEAQ (reference sequence). The CDR3 bases are TGTGCCATTTCACAGAGTCTGGAGACCCAGTACTTT. Translating gives CAISQSLETQYF.

A word on this clonotype: The junction and the germline gene differ at one end; a read error may be behind it. The J gene is TRBJ1-1, the V gene TRBV30; D perhaps matches TRBD1 (6 bases). The CDR3 spans 13 residues. CDR1 is GTSNPN, CDR2 SVGIG, per germline (reference sequence). In DNA, the CDR3 is TGTGCCTGGAAGGAAGGGGGGAACACTGTAGCTTGCTTT. Encoded protein: CAWKEGGNTVACF.

As to this clonotype: A read error may account for a junction end that differs from germline. The DNA for the CDR3 is TGTGCCATCAGTGACGTGGAGAATCAGTCCCAGCATTTT. This sequence encodes CAISDVENQSQHF. The V and J genes are TRBV10-3 and TRBJ1-5; unclear D gene. Germline V gives CDR1 ENHRY, CDR2 SYGVKD. The CDR3 spans 13 residues.

V is TRBV14 and J is TRBJ2-1, with 10 nucleotides matching TRBD2. Germline lookup yields CDR1 SGHDN and CDR2 FVKESK. CDR3 length: 17 residues. After removal of 0 bases from V and 8 bases from J, the junction contained 10 bases not matched to a gene. The CDR3, as DNA: TGTGCCAGCAGCCAAGATCTCCGGACTAGCGGAAGAGATGAGCAGTTCTTC. It encodes CASSQDLRTSGRDEQFF.

As concerns this clonotype: An end of the junction does not agree with germline; a read error may underlie this. The gene calls are TRBV12-3 or TRBV12-4 and TRBJ2-1; the match to TRBD2 covers 7 bases. The CDR3 extends over 15 amino acids. The CDR3 loop reads CASRMASGYRNEQLF. The CDR3 bases are TGTGCCAGCAGAATGGCTAGCGGATACCGCAATGAGCAGTTATTC.

About this clonotype itself: A much larger clone differs from this one at a single base, so this may be a read error. V and J are TRBV19 and TRBJ2-5; possibly TRBD2 for D (5 bases). Germline V gene lookup returns CDR1 LNHDA and CDR2 SQIVND (reference sequence). The CDR3 is 13 amino acids. The CDR3 DNA is TGTACCAGCTCCGGTGGAGGCCGGGAGACCCAGTACTTC. Amino acid sequence: CTSSGGGRETQYF.

The V gene is TRBV4-2, the J gene TRBJ2-1, with D perhaps TRBD2 (5 bases). Trimming removed 7 bases at V and 0 bases at J, with 19 bases between. CDR1 and CDR2 (germline): LGHNA, YNFKEQ. The CDR3 is 17 amino acids. The CDR3 bases are TGTGCCAGCATACAAGAGGTAGCGTGGGCCTCCTACAATGAGCAGTTCTTC. This gives the protein CASIQEVAWASYNEQFF.